The rows below give T cell receptor beta chains drawn from one sample of a study of blood T cell repertoires in COVID-19. TCRdb keeps only in-frame clones here, not all; method: immunoSEQ multiplex PCR. The profile covers about 220,000 clones, with roughly 84% appearing a single time and less than 2.5% taken by the ten largest. Source material: peripheral blood. The receptors were sampled from a woman aged 55-70 years with acute or convalescent COVID-19. CDR3s include the opening cysteine and the closing phenylalanine or tryptophan. Each record gives: D gene, V gene, J gene, clone size, CDR3 DNA, CDR3 protein. A D gene is named only where the DNA matches it firmly. The size of a clone is reported for some rows only, either as once, few or many, or as a class for expanded clones.

d_gene: -; v_gene: TRBV5-1; j_gene: TRBJ2-1; abundance: -; CDR3nt: TGCGCCAGCAGCTATGGACAGCAGAGGAATGAGCAGTTCTTC; CDR3aa: CASSYGQQRNEQFF
d_gene: TRBD1; v_gene: TRBV7-8; j_gene: TRBJ1-5; abundance: -; CDR3nt: TGTGCCAGCAGCTTGGACAGGGGGAATCAGCCCCAGCATTTT; CDR3aa: CASSLDRGNQPQHF
d_gene: -; v_gene: TRBV7-9; j_gene: TRBJ1-3; abundance: -; CDR3nt: TGTGCCGGGCAAGACATCTCTGGAAACACCATATATTTT; CDR3aa: CAGQDISGNTIYF
d_gene: TRBD1; v_gene: TRBV7-9; j_gene: TRBJ2-7; abundance: -; CDR3nt: TGTGCCAGCAGCTTAGCGCAGGGGGCCTCTAAGCAGTACTTC; CDR3aa: CASSLAQGASKQYF
d_gene: TRBD1; v_gene: TRBV10-3; j_gene: TRBJ2-7; abundance: -; CDR3nt: TGTGCCATCACCCCGGGACAGGGAGCCTACGAGCAGTACTTC; CDR3aa: CAITPGQGAYEQYF
d_gene: TRBD2; v_gene: TRBV11-2; j_gene: TRBJ2-1; abundance: -; CDR3nt: TGTGCCAGCAGAAAAGCGGGGGGCCCGAACAATGAGCAGTTCTTC; CDR3aa: CASRKAGGPNNEQFF
d_gene: TRBD1; v_gene: TRBV2; j_gene: TRBJ1-2; abundance: -; CDR3nt: TGTGCCAGCAGTTCAGGACAGGGGGACTTTGGCTACACCTTC; CDR3aa: CASSSGQGDFGYTF
d_gene: -; v_gene: TRBV5-8; j_gene: TRBJ1-4; abundance: -; CDR3nt: TGTGCCAGCAGCTTGGCAGGGTTGAATGAAAAACTGTTTTTT; CDR3aa: CASSLAGLNEKLFF
d_gene: -; v_gene: TRBV10-3; j_gene: TRBJ2-2; abundance: -; CDR3nt: TGTGCCATCAGTGACCCTGTACTAACAAGGGGGGAGCTGTTTTTT; CDR3aa: CAISDPVLTRGELFF
d_gene: -; v_gene: TRBV19; j_gene: TRBJ1-2; abundance: -; CDR3nt: TGTGCCAGTAGTATAGATCCAGGCACGGGGGGCTACACCTTC; CDR3aa: CASSIDPGTGGYTF
d_gene: -; v_gene: TRBV6-1; j_gene: TRBJ2-7; abundance: -; CDR3nt: TGTGCCAGCAGTGAATCGGACAGCCTCGAGCAGTACTTC; CDR3aa: CASSESDSLEQYF
d_gene: TRBD1; v_gene: TRBV29-1; j_gene: TRBJ1-2; abundance: -; CDR3nt: TGCAGCGTTGAAGATCGGGACAGGGGTAACTATGGCTACACCTTC; CDR3aa: CSVEDRDRGNYGYTF
d_gene: TRBD2; v_gene: TRBV9; j_gene: TRBJ2-2; abundance: few; CDR3nt: TGTGCCAGCAGCCCTAGGACTAGCGGCACCGGGGAGCTGTTTTTT; CDR3aa: CASSPRTSGTGELFF
d_gene: -; v_gene: TRBV19; j_gene: TRBJ1-2; abundance: once; CDR3nt: TGTGCCAGTAGTGTGCCGGTGGGAAGGGGGATCCATGGCTACACCTTC; CDR3aa: CASSVPVGRGIHGYTF
d_gene: -; v_gene: TRBV5-1; j_gene: TRBJ1-1; abundance: -; CDR3nt: TGCGCCAGCAGCTTGGATATACAGGCTCAGGCTTTCTTT; CDR3aa: CASSLDIQAQAFF
d_gene: -; v_gene: TRBV6-2/TRBV6-3; j_gene: TRBJ2-2; abundance: -; CDR3nt: TGTGCCAGCAGTTATCACGAGGGCGGGGAGCTGTTTTTT; CDR3aa: CASSYHEGGELFF
d_gene: TRBD1; v_gene: TRBV7-6; j_gene: TRBJ1-3; abundance: -; CDR3nt: TGTGCCAGCAGCTTAGTTATAGGAGCGCCGGGACAGGGGGGAAACACCATATATTTT; CDR3aa: CASSLVIGAPGQGGNTIYF
d_gene: -; v_gene: TRBV10-3; j_gene: TRBJ1-6; abundance: -; CDR3nt: TGTGCCATCAGTGATACAGGCTCCTATAATTCACCCCTCCACTTT; CDR3aa: CAISDTGSYNSPLHF
d_gene: TRBD2; v_gene: TRBV4-2; j_gene: TRBJ2-7; abundance: -; CDR3nt: TGTGCCAGCAGCCAAGATATAGGCCTAGCGGGGACCTACGAGCAGTACTTC; CDR3aa: CASSQDIGLAGTYEQYF
d_gene: -; v_gene: TRBV7-9; j_gene: TRBJ1-2; abundance: -; CDR3nt: TGTGCCAGCAGCTTCCCCGGACAGAACTATGGCTACACCTTC; CDR3aa: CASSFPGQNYGYTF
d_gene: TRBD1; v_gene: TRBV2; j_gene: TRBJ1-2; abundance: -; CDR3nt: TGTGCCAGCAGTGAAGGGGGACAGACAGCTAACTATGGCTACACCTTC; CDR3aa: CASSEGGQTANYGYTF
d_gene: -; v_gene: TRBV7-8; j_gene: TRBJ2-2; abundance: -; CDR3nt: TGTGCCAGCAGCTTAGAACTGGGCTCCGGGGAGCTGTTTTTT; CDR3aa: CASSLELGSGELFF
d_gene: TRBD1; v_gene: TRBV5-4; j_gene: TRBJ1-3; abundance: -; CDR3nt: TGTGCCAGCAGCACCAAACAGGGGCACCCTGGAAACACCATATATTTT; CDR3aa: CASSTKQGHPGNTIYF
d_gene: TRBD1; v_gene: TRBV28; j_gene: TRBJ1-3; abundance: -; CDR3nt: TGTGCCAGCAGTAGGGGGCAGGGGTACTTCTTAGGATCTGGAAACACCATATATTTT; CDR3aa: CASSRGQGYFLGSGNTIYF
d_gene: -; v_gene: TRBV3-1/TRBV3-2; j_gene: TRBJ1-2; abundance: many; CDR3nt: TGTGCCAGCAGCCAAGATTTCAGGGCGGAAGGCTACACCTTC; CDR3aa: CASSQDFRAEGYTF
d_gene: -; v_gene: TRBV19; j_gene: TRBJ1-5; abundance: -; CDR3nt: TGTGCCAGTAGCGAGGGCCGAGTTGGAAGCAATCAGCCCCAGCATTTT; CDR3aa: CASSEGRVGSNQPQHF
d_gene: -; v_gene: TRBV4-2; j_gene: TRBJ1-1; abundance: once; CDR3nt: TGTGCCAGCAGCCAAGCTCTATCTCGGGTTATGAACACTGAAGCTTTCTTT; CDR3aa: CASSQALSRVMNTEAFF
d_gene: TRBD1; v_gene: TRBV3-1/TRBV3-2; j_gene: TRBJ2-5; abundance: -; CDR3nt: TGTGCCAGTACCGACAGGGGCGAAGGGACCCAGTACTTC; CDR3aa: CASTDRGEGTQYF
d_gene: TRBD1; v_gene: TRBV5-1; j_gene: TRBJ2-3; abundance: -; CDR3nt: TGCGCCAGCAGCGGCGGGACAGGGGGTTTTGGGACAGATACGCAGTATTTT; CDR3aa: CASSGGTGGFGTDTQYF
d_gene: TRBD2; v_gene: TRBV5-1; j_gene: TRBJ2-3; abundance: -; CDR3nt: TGCGCCAGCAGGGGAGGGTACACAGATACGCAGTATTTT; CDR3aa: CASRGGYTDTQYF
d_gene: TRBD1; v_gene: TRBV6-5; j_gene: TRBJ2-5; abundance: once; CDR3nt: TGTGCCAGCAGTTACAGGGGGCCAAAACAAGAGACCCAGTACTTC; CDR3aa: CASSYRGPKQETQYF
d_gene: -; v_gene: TRBV11-2; j_gene: TRBJ2-5; abundance: -; CDR3nt: TGTGCCAGCAGCTTAGTGGGCAAGGCCGGCGGGGCCCAGTACTTC; CDR3aa: CASSLVGKAGGAQYF
d_gene: -; v_gene: TRBV5-4; j_gene: TRBJ1-2; abundance: -; CDR3nt: TGTGCCAGCAGCACCGAGGGGGGGAATGGCTACACCTTC; CDR3aa: CASSTEGGNGYTF
d_gene: TRBD1; v_gene: TRBV4-2; j_gene: TRBJ1-2; abundance: -; CDR3nt: TGTGCCAGCAGCCAAGGGCGGGACAGCACGCCCTATGGCTACACCTTC; CDR3aa: CASSQGRDSTPYGYTF
d_gene: TRBD2; v_gene: TRBV10-1; j_gene: TRBJ2-5; abundance: -; CDR3nt: TGCGCCAGCAGTGTAATAGCGGGGGTCGGTGAGACCCAGTACTTC; CDR3aa: CASSVIAGVGETQYF
d_gene: TRBD1; v_gene: TRBV16; j_gene: TRBJ1-6; abundance: -; CDR3nt: TGTGCCAGCAGCCGCGAGACAGGGGGTAATTCACCCCTCCACTTT; CDR3aa: CASSRETGGNSPLHF
d_gene: -; v_gene: TRBV6-5; j_gene: TRBJ2-2; abundance: -; CDR3nt: TGTGCCAGCAGTCTCCCAGGGAACACCGGGGAGCTGTTTTTT; CDR3aa: CASSLPGNTGELFF
d_gene: -; v_gene: TRBV28; j_gene: TRBJ1-1; abundance: -; CDR3nt: TGTGCCAGCAGTTTACTGGGGGGGGCGCAAACTGAAGCTTTCTTT; CDR3aa: CASSLLGGAQTEAFF
d_gene: TRBD1; v_gene: TRBV15; j_gene: TRBJ2-2; abundance: -; CDR3nt: TGTGCCACCAGCAGGGTCTGGACAGGGAAGCTGTTTTTT; CDR3aa: CATSRVWTGKLFF
d_gene: TRBD1; v_gene: TRBV5-4; j_gene: TRBJ2-5; abundance: -; CDR3nt: TGTGCCAGCAGCTCTGCCGGGACAGCAGCCTCTGGGACCCAGTACTTC; CDR3aa: CASSSAGTAASGTQYF
d_gene: TRBD1; v_gene: TRBV2; j_gene: TRBJ2-2; abundance: -; CDR3nt: TGTGCCAGCAGGGGGAGACAGGGGACAGTGACCGGGGAGCTGTTTTTT; CDR3aa: CASRGRQGTVTGELFF
d_gene: TRBD2; v_gene: TRBV7-6; j_gene: TRBJ2-1; abundance: -; CDR3nt: TGTGCCAGCAGCTTAATCGTTAGCGGGGGAGGGGATGAGCAGTTCTTC; CDR3aa: CASSLIVSGGGDEQFF
d_gene: -; v_gene: TRBV6-1; j_gene: TRBJ1-4; abundance: -; CDR3nt: TGTGCCGGCAGTGCCCGATCCGCGGGGGAGACAAATGAAAAACTGTTTTTT; CDR3aa: CAGSARSAGETNEKLFF